A single sample gave rise to the 32 T cell receptor beta chains below, sequenced in a study of T cell responses to AZD1222 COVID-19 vaccine. The repertoire was sequenced with immunoSEQ multiplex PCR; TCRdb's copy has only in-frame clones and lacks some. The sample contains 110,000 to 150,000 clones, approximately 83% of which appear only once. The sample consisted of peripheral blood, taken on day 0 of AZD1222 vaccination. The receptors derive from an adult in good health.

This clone was detected once. This chain links TRBV28 with TRBJ1-1; no clear D gene. The CDR3 length is 15 residues. From germline, CDR1 is MDHEN and CDR2 SYDVKM. Trimming stripped 1 base from V and 0 bases from J, with 9 bases between. The CDR3 DNA reads TGTGCCAGCAGTTTATTGAAGTTCATGAACACTGAAGCTTTCTTT. It translates to CASSLLKFMNTEAFF.

This chain uses TRBV4-1 with TRBJ2-1; possibly TRBD2 for D (6 bases). Germline V CDR1 and CDR2: MGHRA, YSYEKL. Trimming removed 0 bases at V and 3 bases at J, with 12 bases between. The CDR3 runs to 16 residues. The CDR3 DNA reads as TGCGCCAGCAGCCAAGATGGCGGGGCACTCTACAATGAGCAGTTCTTC. Translating it yields CASSQDGGALYNEQFF.

This chain connects TRBV28 to TRBJ2-3; D not resolved. The CDR3 length is 16 residues. Trimming removed 1 base from V and 1 base from J, with 12 bases in between. The germline CDR1 and CDR2 sequences are MDHEN and SYDVKM. The CDR3 spells CASSLFVDTRTDTQYF. For the CDR3, the DNA is TGTGCCAGCAGTTTATTTGTAGACACTCGCACAGATACGCAGTATTTT. Full variable domain (missing parts from reference TRBV28 and TRBJ2-3): DVKVTQSSRYLVKRTGEKVFLECVQDMDHENMFWYRQDPGLGLRLIYFSYDVKMKEKGDIPEGYSVSREKKERFSLILESASTNQTSMYLCASSLFVDTRTDTQYFGPGTRLTVL.

This sequence joins TRBV3-1 (or the pseudogene TRBV3-2) and TRBJ2-7; no clear D gene. V gave up 5 bases and J gave up 2 bases, with 13 bases separating them. The CDR3 spans 14 residues. Germline loops: CDR1 LGHDT, CDR2 YNNKEL (reference sequence). The CDR3 DNA is TGTGCCAGCAGCGTCGGGTTCCCCCCCTACGAGCAGTACTTC. Protein: CASSVGFPPYEQYF.

This chain connects TRBV30 to TRBJ1-2; D is unclear. Trimming cost V 2 bases and J 2 bases, with 3 bases left between them. This CDR3 is 11 amino acids long. Looked up from germline, CDR1 is GTSNPN and CDR2 is SVGIG (reference sequence). CDR3 protein: CAWSRNYGYTF. The CDR3 DNA is TGTGCCTGGAGTCGCAACTATGGCTACACCTTC.

This sequence joins TRBV6-5 and TRBJ2-7; 10 bases agree with TRBD2. This CDR3 comprises 13 residues. Trimming took 6 bases from V and 4 from J; bases not matched to a gene: 3. The germline V gene has CDR1 MNHEY and CDR2 SVGAGI. The CDR3 nucleotides read TGTGCCAGCAGACCGGGACTAGCGTACGAGCAGTACTTC. This translates into CASRPGLAYEQYF.

The chain is built from TRBV5-1 and TRBJ1-6; 9 bases align to TRBD1. Trimming took 4 bases from V and 0 from J; bases not matched to a gene: 11. The CDR3 length is 19 residues. Per the germline V gene, CDR1 is SGHRS and CDR2 is YFSETQ. The CDR3 coding sequence is TGCGCCAGCAGCGTCCCCTCGGGACAGGGTCACTCCTATAATTCACCCCTCCACTTT. Its protein is CASSVPSGQGHSYNSPLHF. The full variable domain, in which reference TRBV5-1 and TRBJ1-6 provide the parts outside the CDR3, is KAGVTQTPRYLIKTRGQQVTLSCSPISGHRSVSWYQQTPGQGLQFLFEYFSETQRNKGNFPGRFSGRQFSNSRSEMNVSTLELGDSALYLCASSVPSGQGHSYNSPLHFGNGTRLTVT.

The V call is TRBV18, the J call TRBJ2-5; D gene unclear. Germline V gives CDR1 KGHSH, CDR2 LQKENI. V gave up 2 bases and J gave up 3 bases, with 10 bases separating them. CDR3 length: 14 residues. The CDR3 DNA reads as TGTGCCAGCTCACCAGGTATTGGCAAAGAGACCCAGTACTTC. Translated, it gives CASSPGIGKETQYF.

This chain's CDR3 is CASSEAPGDTIYF. The CDR3 bases are TGTGCCAGCAGTGAAGCGCCCGGGGACACCATATATTTT. This chain connects TRBV6-1 to TRBJ1-3; D remains ambiguous. V was cut by 0 bases and J by 8 bases, with 8 bases left in between. CDR1 and CDR2 from the germline V gene are MNHNS and SASEGT. This CDR3 comprises 13 residues.

The chain recombines TRBV4-2 with TRBJ2-3; tentatively, D is TRBD2 (6 bases). The CDR3 runs to 14 residues. Trimming removed 1 base from V and 5 bases from J, with 10 bases in between. Germline values: CDR1 LGHNA, CDR2 YNFKEQ. CDR3 DNA: TGTGCCAGCAGCCAAGGCGGGGAGCTAGATACGCAGTATTTT. Translation gives CASSQGGELDTQYF.

In this sample, this clone turned up once. V usage is TRBV7-9 and J usage is TRBJ2-1, with 8 bases aligning to TRBD2. With V trimmed by 3 bases and J by 5 bases, 12 bases remained unmatched. The CDR3 runs 17 residues. The germline V gene encodes CDR1 SEHNR and CDR2 FQNEAQ (reference sequence). In DNA form, the CDR3 reads TGTGCCAGCAGCTTCCGCCCGGGACTAGACCCGGACAATGAGCAGTTCTTC. It yields the protein CASSFRPGLDPDNEQFF.

The chain uses TRBV5-6 and TRBJ2-1; either TRBD1 or TRBD2 may fit D (5 bases each). The CDR3 totals 13 residues. Germline lookup yields CDR1 SGHDT and CDR2 YYEEEE. V was clipped by 4 bases and J by 9 bases, with 14 bases between them. CDR3 amino acids: CASSPGTAPEQFF. CDR3 bases: TGTGCCAGCAGCCCTGGGACGGCCCCTGAGCAGTTCTTC.

The chain has TRBV29-1 and TRBJ1-1; tentative D call: TRBD1 (5 bases). The CDR3 loop spans 16 amino acids. Germline lookup yields CDR1 SQVTM and CDR2 ANQGSEA. Trimming removed 3 bases from V and 4 bases from J, with 21 bases in between. CDR3 region: CSVEPGWGMKITEAFF. In nucleotides, the CDR3 is TGCAGCGTTGAGCCTGGGTGGGGCATGAAGATCACTGAAGCTTTCTTT.

For the CDR3, the DNA is TGTGCCAGCAGCTTGGAGGCGGGAGGCTACAATGAGCAGTTCTTC. Encoded protein: CASSLEAGGYNEQFF. The chain joins TRBV5-8 to TRBJ2-1; 8 nucleotides match TRBD2. The J segment lost 3 bases and the V segment lost 0 bases, leaving 2 bases of the junction unmatched. The CDR3 runs to 15 residues. Germline loops: CDR1 SGHTS, CDR2 YDEGEE.

The gene calls are TRBV10-1 and TRBJ2-7; TRBD1 agrees at 10 bases. J gave up 5 bases and V 4 bases, and 5 bases lay outside the gene matches. The CDR3 runs 14 residues. Germline CDR1 is WNHNN and CDR2 is SYGVQD (reference sequence). CDR3 sequence: CASSARDRGDEQYF. The CDR3 coding sequence is TGCGCCAGCAGTGCCCGGGACAGGGGAGACGAGCAGTACTTC.

The chain links TRBV11-2 to TRBJ1-4; maybe TRBD1 (6 bases). Trimming left V 5 bases short and J 7 bases short, with 17 bases between. Germline V gene lookup returns CDR1 SGHAT and CDR2 FQNNGV. This CDR3 region has 15 residues. The CDR3 coding sequence is TGTGCCAGCAGCCCAGTAACGGGGGGGCTTGAAAAACTGTTTTTT. Its translation: CASSPVTGGLEKLFF.

V gene TRBV7-8 combines with J gene TRBJ1-5; 7 bases are a match to TRBD1. CDR3 length equals 14 residues. V trimming: 3 bases; J trimming: 4 bases; junction bases outside the gene matches: 3. Germline assignment: CDR1 SGHVS and CDR2 FQNEAQ. The CDR3 coding sequence is TGTGCCAGCAGCTTCGGGGACAGAAATCAGCCCCAGCATTTT. This sequence encodes CASSFGDRNQPQHF.

The chain couples TRBV13 to TRBJ2-7; tentatively, D is TRBD2 (7 bases). CDR3 length equals 13 residues. The germline gives CDR1 PRHDT, CDR2 FYEKMQ (reference sequence). V lost 5 bases to trimming and J lost 3 bases, with 11 bases between them. The CDR3 here is CASSDGGHYEQYF. CDR3 nucleotides: TGTGCCAGCAGCGACGGGGGGCACTACGAGCAGTACTTC. Full variable domain (missing parts from reference TRBV13 and TRBJ2-7): AAGVIQSPRHLIKEKRETATLKCYPIPRHDTVYWYQQGPGQDPQFLISFYEKMQSDKGSIPDRFSAQQFSDYHSELNMSSLELGDSALYFCASSDGGHYEQYFGPGTRLTVT.

CDR3 protein: CASSFAGTDSGNTIYF. Written as DNA, the CDR3 is TGCGCCAGTAGTTTTGCTGGGACAGACTCTGGAAACACCATATATTTT. The chain employs TRBV23-1 and TRBJ1-3, with 7 bases matching TRBD1. Being an ORF, TRBV23-1 has a function that is uncertain. The CDR3 totals 16 residues. V gave up 9 bases and J gave up 0 bases; unmatched junction bases: 11.

The chain carries TRBV28 and TRBJ2-1; tentatively, D is TRBD1 (6 bases). Germline CDR1 and CDR2: MDHEN and SYDVKM. V was shortened by 6 bases and J by 3 bases, with 6 bases between the two germline ends. The length of the CDR3 is 12 residues. CDR3 sequence reads: CASSRGYNEQFF. CDR3 nucleotide sequence: TGTGCCAGCAGCAGGGGCTACAATGAGCAGTTCTTC.

The V and J genes are TRBV27 and TRBJ2-3; 9 bases are shared with TRBD2. CDR1 is MNHEY, CDR2 SMNVEV, per germline (reference sequence). V shed 1 base and J 5 bases; nucleotides not matched to a gene: 4. This CDR3 has 15 amino acids. The CDR3 loop is CASSLLGGRVDTQYF. The CDR3, as DNA: TGTGCCAGCAGTTTATTGGGCGGGAGGGTAGATACGCAGTATTTT.

A word on this clone: At one end, the junction sequence differs from germline, possibly due to a read error. The same CDR3 can be traced to other DNA sequences in this sample. The rearrangement links TRBV7-9 to TRBJ2-7; D gene uncertain. The germline V gene has CDR1 SEHNR and CDR2 FQNEAQ (reference sequence). The CDR3 runs 11 residues. The CDR3 spells CASSPAYEQYF. CDR3 nucleotides: TGTGCCAGCAGCCCGGCCTACGAGCAGTACTTT.

This chain connects TRBV9 to TRBJ1-1, with 10 bases that match TRBD1. Trimming took 2 bases from V and 7 from J; bases not matched to a gene: 5. CDR1 SGDLS and CDR2 YYNGEE come from the germline V gene. This CDR3 has 14 residues. For the CDR3, the DNA is TGTGCCAGCAGCGTCAGGGACAGGGGTGATGAAGCTTTCTTT. Amino acids: CASSVRDRGDEAFF.

This rearrangement joins TRBV28 to TRBJ1-3; weak D call: TRBD1 (5 bases). The CDR3 sequence is 20 residues long. Per the germline V gene, CDR1 is MDHEN and CDR2 is SYDVKM. The V and J ends lost 3 bases and 0 bases respectively, with 24 bases between them. CDR3 amino acids: CASSFPNPWKGVLSGNTIYF. For the CDR3, the DNA is TGTGCCAGCAGTTTTCCCAATCCCTGGAAAGGGGTTCTCTCTGGAAACACCATATATTTT.

This clone was recorded only once. In DNA form, the CDR3 reads TGTGCCAGCGGGGGTGCTACCGGGGAGCTGTTTTTT. It encodes CASGGATGELFF. V is TRBV6-5 and J is TRBJ2-2, with D possibly called TRBD1 or TRBD2 (5 bases each). Trimming took off 8 bases at V and 5 bases at J, with 9 bases between the two ends. Germline loops: CDR1 MNHEY, CDR2 SVGAGI. This CDR3 has 12 residues.

CDR3 residues: CASSAGTGHYYGYTF. The CDR3 nucleotides are TGTGCCAGCAGCGCGGGGACAGGGCATTACTATGGCTACACCTTC. This chain connects TRBV11-2 to TRBJ1-2; 9 nucleotides line up with TRBD1. Looked up from germline, CDR1 is SGHAT and CDR2 is FQNNGV. The junction had 7 bases not matched to a gene; V was cut back by 5 bases and J by 3 bases. The CDR3 totals 15 residues.

The CDR3 region has the DNA TGTGCCAGCAGCTTAGGTGACAGGGGGCAAGAGACCCAGTACTTC. It is translated as CASSLGDRGQETQYF. This chain links TRBV7-8 with TRBJ2-5; 9 nucleotides agree with TRBD1. V shed 1 base, J shed 2 bases, and the junction held 2 bases outside the gene matches. This CDR3 contains 15 residues. CDR1 and CDR2 (germline): SGHVS, FQNEAQ.

The rearrangement links TRBV7-9 to TRBJ2-7; D uncertain. Germline lookup yields CDR1 SEHNR and CDR2 FQNEAQ (reference sequence). Trimming left V 4 bases short and J 2 bases short, with 12 bases between. The CDR3 is 14 residues long. The CDR3 bases are TGTGCCAGCAGCTCAGACTTACGACCCTACGAGCAGTACTTC. It yields the protein CASSSDLRPYEQYF.

V gene TRBV3-1 (or the pseudogene TRBV3-2) combines with J gene TRBJ2-4; 8 nucleotides agree with TRBD1. Germline loops: CDR1 LGHDT, CDR2 YNNKEL (reference sequence). V shed 4 bases, J shed 0 bases, and the junction held 5 bases outside the gene matches. This CDR3 contains 16 residues. The CDR3 loop is CASSLRTGIAKNIQYF. For the CDR3, the DNA is TGTGCCAGCAGCCTCCGGACAGGGATAGCCAAAAACATTCAGTACTTC.

This chain connects TRBV6-5 to TRBJ1-2; D is unclear. The CDR3 spans 16 residues. V lost 3 bases and J lost 2, with 16 bases in between. In germline, CDR1 is MNHEY, CDR2 SVGAGI. DNA for the CDR3: TGTGCCAGCAGTTATTCAAGTTGGGAAGGGAACTATGGCTACACCTTC. Its protein is CASSYSSWEGNYGYTF.

This chain's CDR3 is CAIMTSGYEQYF. In DNA form, the CDR3 reads TGTGCCATCATGACCTCTGGGTACGAGCAGTACTTC. This chain joins TRBV10-3 and TRBJ2-7; D is undetermined. The V end lost 7 bases, the J end lost 4 bases, and 11 bases lay between the germline ends. The germline V gene encodes CDR1 ENHRY and CDR2 SYGVKD. The CDR3 totals 12 residues.

On this clone itself: The same CDR3 is also encoded by other DNA sequences in this sample. The gene calls are TRBV18 and TRBJ1-1; no reliable D call. Per germline, CDR1 KGHSH and CDR2 LQKENI. V lost 0 bases and J 3 bases, leaving 8 bases between the germline ends. CDR3 length: 14 amino acids. CDR3 sequence: CASSPPGGDTEAFF. The CDR3 bases are TGTGCCAGCTCACCACCGGGCGGTGACACTGAAGCTTTCTTT.